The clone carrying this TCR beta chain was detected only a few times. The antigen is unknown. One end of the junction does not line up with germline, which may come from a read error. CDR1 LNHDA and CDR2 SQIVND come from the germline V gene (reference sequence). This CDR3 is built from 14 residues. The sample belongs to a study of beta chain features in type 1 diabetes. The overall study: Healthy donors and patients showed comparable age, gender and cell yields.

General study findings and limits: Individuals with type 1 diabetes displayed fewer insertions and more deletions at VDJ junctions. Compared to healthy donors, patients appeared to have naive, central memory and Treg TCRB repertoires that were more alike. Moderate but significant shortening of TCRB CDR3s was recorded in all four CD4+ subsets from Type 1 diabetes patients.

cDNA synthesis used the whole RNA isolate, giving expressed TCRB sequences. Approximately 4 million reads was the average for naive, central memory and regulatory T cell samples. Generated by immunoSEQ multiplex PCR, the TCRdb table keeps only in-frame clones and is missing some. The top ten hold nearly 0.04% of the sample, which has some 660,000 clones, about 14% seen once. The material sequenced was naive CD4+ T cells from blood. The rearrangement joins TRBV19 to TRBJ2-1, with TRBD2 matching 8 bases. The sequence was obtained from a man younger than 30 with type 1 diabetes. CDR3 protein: CASRIGLAYYEQFF. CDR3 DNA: TGTGCCAGTAGAATCGGACTAGCCTACTATGAGCAGTTCTTC.